This record covers a single TCR beta chain. The source of the sample is a study of blood T cell repertoires in COVID-19. The overall study: The samples span acute and convalescent COVID-19 from the United States, Italy and Spain. From T cells, B-cell-depleted T cells, or PBMCs came the material, which was cDNA or gDNA.

Original methodology: Reference gene primer amplification yielded estimated nucleated cell counts. Sequencing used immunoSEQ multiplex PCR; TCRdb keeps in-frame clones, though not all of them. V and J calls and clone size are as listed in that table; D and trimming were resolved from the DNA. The data show about 110,000 clones, approximately 87% seen once. CDR3 length equals 17 residues. Trimming stripped 2 bases from V and 0 bases from J, with 11 bases between. Germline loops: CDR1 SGHVS, CDR2 FQNEAQ. The source material was peripheral blood. V gene TRBV7-8 combines with J gene TRBJ2-6; D not resolved. This receptor was obtained from a woman aged 55-70 years with acute or convalescent COVID-19. In nucleotides, the CDR3 is TGTGCCAGCAGCTTACACCCCCCAGTCTCTGGGGCCAACGTCCTGACTTTC. It codes for CASSLHPPVSGANVLTF.